These 27 T cell receptor beta chains originate from one sample sequenced in a study of blood T cell repertoires in COVID-19. The repertoire was sequenced with immunoSEQ multiplex PCR; TCRdb's copy has only in-frame clones and lacks some. The sample lists 200,000 to 300,000 clones; 75% to 85% were seen once. Sequenced input: peripheral blood. The receptor source for this set is a human donor in a cohort sampled during active COVID-19.

The J gene is TRBJ2-5, the V gene TRBV7-3; the D gene is possibly TRBD2 (5 bases). The V end was cut by 2 bases, the J end by 1 base, with 8 bases between. The germline gives CDR1 SGHTA, CDR2 FQGTGA. The CDR3 runs to 14 residues. This CDR3 is CASSLSGVQETQYF. The CDR3 DNA reads TGTGCCAGCAGCTTATCCGGGGTCCAAGAGACCCAGTACTTC.

This clone was detected only once. One end of the junction is discordant with germline, which a read error may explain. The genes are TRBV6-1 and TRBJ2-2; TRBD1 aligns across 8 bases. There are 15 residues in the CDR3. Germline loops: CDR1 MNHNS, CDR2 SASEGT. CDR3 bases: TGTGCCAGCAATGAAGGACAGGGCCTGGCCGGGGAGCTGTTTTTT. Its protein product is CASNEGQGLAGELFF.

This clone came up a few times. The chain has TRBV7-3 and TRBJ2-5; a possible D gene is TRBD2 (6 bases). Trimming cost V 3 bases and J 2 bases, with 10 bases left between them. From germline, CDR1 is SGHTA and CDR2 FQGTGA. This CDR3 region has 14 residues. The CDR3 here is CASSFQGGQETQYF. The CDR3 DNA reads as TGTGCCAGCAGCTTCCAGGGAGGTCAAGAGACCCAGTACTTC. Full variable domain (remainder filled in from reference TRBV7-3 and TRBJ2-5): GAGVSQTPSNKVTEKGKYVELRCDPISGHTALYWYRQSLGQGPEFLIYFQGTGAADDSGLPNDRFFAVRPEGSVSTLKIQRTERGDSAVYLCASSFQGGQETQYFGPGTRLLVL.

J is TRBJ1-2 and V is TRBV3-1 (or the pseudogene TRBV3-2); D remains unclear. Germline CDR1 is LGHDT and CDR2 is YNNKEL (reference sequence). The CDR3 extends over 11 amino acids. The ends were cut back, 4 bases at V and 8 bases at J, with 8 bases in the middle. CDR3 loop: CASSRGRGYTF. CDR3 in DNA: TGTGCCAGCAGCCGCGGTCGCGGCTACACCTTC.

In this sample, this clone turned up a few times. This chain connects TRBV27 to TRBJ1-6; no firm D call. This CDR3 is 12 amino acids long. With 6 bases removed from V and 7 bases from J, the gap between germline ends came to 7 bases. Germline CDR1 MNHEY, CDR2 SMNVEV (reference sequence). The CDR3 DNA is TGTGCCAGCAGGGAGGGAAATTCACCCCTCCACTTT. Protein product: CASREGNSPLHF.

The chain couples TRBV6-4 to TRBJ1-6, with D uncertain. CDR3 length: 12 amino acids. Trimming took off 6 bases at V and 6 bases at J, with 6 bases between the two ends. Germline V gene sequence: CDR1 MRHNA, CDR2 SNTAGT. CDR3 DNA sequence: TGTGCCAGCAGGACGGGTAATTCACCCCTCCACTTT. Its protein product is CASRTGNSPLHF.

The gene calls are TRBV6-5 and TRBJ1-2, with D perhaps TRBD1 (6 bases). CDR1 and CDR2 from the germline V gene are MNHEY and SVGAGI. The CDR3 runs 12 residues. V lost 6 bases to trimming and J lost 6 bases, with 11 bases between them. The CDR3 bases are TGTGCCAGCAGCAGGGGATCGGATGGCTACACCTTC. Translated, it gives CASSRGSDGYTF.

The count of this clone is one. The V and J genes are TRBV27 and TRBJ2-6, with 8 positions matching TRBD1. The CDR3 contains 23 residues. CDR1 is MNHEY and CDR2 is SMNVEV in the germline V gene (reference sequence). V dropped 1 base and J dropped 0; count of bases not matched to a gene: 20. CDR3 residues: CASSLYPPGRGLKKSSGANVLTF. CDR3 DNA sequence: TGTGCCAGCAGTTTATACCCTCCCGGCAGGGGGCTTAAAAAAAGCTCTGGGGCCAACGTCCTGACTTTC.

This chain joins TRBV29-1 and TRBJ2-3; weak D call: TRBD1 (5 bases). Germline V lookup: CDR1 SQVTM, CDR2 ANQGSEA. The V end lost 7 bases, the J end lost 0 bases, and 8 bases lay between the germline ends. The CDR3 contains 12 residues. The CDR3 reads CSAQVSTDTQYF. Written as DNA, the CDR3 is TGCAGCGCACAGGTCAGCACAGATACGCAGTATTTT.

The chain joins TRBV13 to TRBJ1-2; D ambiguous. CDR3 length equals 15 residues. The V gene's germline CDR1 is PRHDT and CDR2 FYEKMQ (reference sequence). V was shortened by 1 base and J by 5 bases, with 14 bases between the two germline ends. CDR3 residues: CASSLESEWNYGYTF. In nucleotides, the CDR3 is TGTGCCAGCAGCTTAGAGAGCGAATGGAATTATGGCTACACCTTC.

There are a few counts of this clone. V gene TRBV28 combines with J gene TRBJ2-7; 8 bases match TRBD1. This CDR3 contains 16 residues. V lost 4 bases, J lost 3 bases, and 11 bases stayed unmatched. Germline V gene data show CDR1 as MDHEN and CDR2 as SYDVKM. This CDR3 is CASSWGRTGKSYEQYF. The CDR3 region has the DNA TGTGCCAGCAGTTGGGGGAGGACAGGGAAAAGCTACGAGCAGTACTTC.

The chain couples TRBV28 to TRBJ1-1; TRBD1 aligns across 8 bases. With 6 bases clipped from V and 5 bases from J, the junction kept 8 bases outside the gene matches. The CDR3 contains 14 residues. CDR1 and CDR2 (germline): MDHEN, SYDVKM. The CDR3 bases are TGTGCCAGCAGCTCCAGGGGGCGCGGGACTGAAGCTTTCTTT. Translation gives CASSSRGRGTEAFF.

The chain joins TRBV12-5 to TRBJ2-2, with D tentatively TRBD1 (5 bases). Germline V gene sequence: CDR1 LGHNT, CDR2 FRNRAP. Trimming took 0 bases from V and 3 from J, leaving 8 bases between them. This CDR3 is built from 15 residues. The CDR3 spells CASGLVIGDTGELFF. Written as DNA, the CDR3 is TGTGCTAGTGGTTTGGTTATAGGGGACACCGGGGAGCTGTTTTTT.

The chain joins TRBV14 to TRBJ2-1; possible D gene TRBD1, 6 bases. Germline CDR1 reads SGHDN; CDR2 reads FVKESK. The CDR3 runs to 15 residues. The V gene lost 1 base and the J gene lost 6 bases, with 13 bases spanning the gap. This chain's CDR3 is CASSQGDTAVNEQFF. DNA of the CDR3: TGTGCCAGCAGCCAAGGGGACACAGCAGTCAATGAGCAGTTCTTC.

This clone has just one count. The V and J genes are TRBV9 and TRBJ2-1, with TRBD2 identical over 9 bases. The V gene end was trimmed by 2 bases and the J gene end by 5 bases; junction bases not matched to a gene: 8. This CDR3 contains 16 residues. CDR1 is SGDLS, CDR2 YYNGEE, per germline. The CDR3 sequence is CASSVGGRAHNNEQFF. The CDR3 DNA follows: TGTGCCAGCAGCGTCGGCGGGAGGGCCCACAACAATGAGCAGTTCTTC.

Ten or more counts support this clone. The chain employs TRBV5-1 and TRBJ1-2, with 9 bases lining up with TRBD1. Losses at the gene ends were 4 bases for V and 8 bases for J; bases not matched to a gene: 9. The germline V gene has CDR1 SGHRS and CDR2 YFSETQ. CDR3 length: 14 residues. The CDR3: CASSPGGTGQGYTF. The CDR3 bases are TGCGCCAGCAGCCCAGGAGGGACAGGGCAAGGCTACACCTTC.

The CDR3 DNA is TGTGCCACCGGACAGGGCGGCTCTGAGCAGTTCTTC. It translates to CATGQGGSEQFF. The chain couples TRBV24-1 to TRBJ2-1, with 8 bases fitting TRBD1. This CDR3 has 12 residues. The germline CDR1 and CDR2 sequences are KGHDR and SFDVKD. Trimming at V came to 9 bases and at J to 9 bases, leaving 6 bases not matched to a gene.

The chain employs TRBV25-1 and TRBJ2-3; perhaps TRBD1 as D (5 bases). V dropped 8 bases and J dropped 2 bases, with 11 bases sitting between them. The V gene's germline CDR1 is MGHDK and CDR2 SYGVNS. The CDR3 has 13 amino acids. Here the CDR3 reads CASGRQITDTQYF. As DNA, the CDR3 is TGTGCCAGCGGTCGACAGATCACAGATACGCAGTATTTT. The full variable domain, its missing parts supplied by reference TRBV25-1 and TRBJ2-3, is EADIYQTPRYLVIGTGKKITLECSQTMGHDKMYWYQQDPGMELHLIHYSYGVNSTEKGDLSSESTVSRIRTEHFPLTLESARPSHTSQYLCASGRQITDTQYFGPGTRLTVL.

The rearrangement uses TRBV3-1 (or the pseudogene TRBV3-2) and TRBJ2-5; 9 nucleotides line up with TRBD2. The CDR3 is 18 residues long. The V gene's germline CDR1 is LGHDT and CDR2 YNNKEL (reference sequence). V gave up 0 bases and J gave up 1 base; unmatched junction bases: 9. As DNA, the CDR3 is TGTGCCAGCAGCCAAGATCTGAAAGCGGGAGGTCTCCAAGAGACCCAGTACTTC. Amino acid sequence: CASSQDLKAGGLQETQYF.

The chain couples TRBV10-3 to TRBJ1-6; D unresolved. V lost 0 bases and J 5 bases, leaving 8 bases between the germline ends. Germline loops: CDR1 ENHRY, CDR2 SYGVKD. This CDR3 is 15 amino acids long. DNA of the CDR3: TGTGCCATCAGTGAGTCGGCAGGAAATAATTCACCCCTCCACTTT. As protein: CAISESAGNNSPLHF.

In the case of this clone: The identical CDR3 is also encoded by other nucleotide sequences in the sample. This rearrangement joins TRBV5-4 to TRBJ1-2, with 11 bases identical to TRBD1. CDR3 length equals 14 residues. The germline CDR1 and CDR2 sequences are SGHNT and YYREEE (reference sequence). V was pared by 4 bases and J by 7 bases, with 6 bases of the junction left unmatched. CDR3 nucleotide sequence: TGTGCCAGCAGCCCAGGACAGGGGGCAGGTGGCTACACCTTC. This gives the protein CASSPGQGAGGYTF.

This chain joins TRBV7-9 and TRBJ1-2; D is ambiguous. This CDR3 region has 14 residues. Trimming took 1 base from V and 4 from J, leaving 10 bases between them. CDR1 and CDR2 from the germline V gene are SEHNR and FQNEAQ (reference sequence). CDR3 amino acids: CASSLDENSYGYTF. In DNA, the CDR3 is TGTGCCAGCAGCTTAGACGAGAATAGCTATGGCTACACCTTC.

The chain carries TRBV7-2 and TRBJ2-7; TRBD2 matches at 12 bases. The CDR3 is 15 amino acids. V was pared by 5 bases and J by 5 bases, with 7 bases of the junction left unmatched. The germline CDR1 and CDR2 sequences are SGHTA and FQGNSA. CDR3 in amino acids: CASSLTSGRLHEQYF. The CDR3 coding sequence is TGTGCCAGCAGCCTAACTAGCGGGAGGCTCCACGAGCAGTACTTC.

The chain joins TRBV15 to TRBJ2-7; a possible D gene is TRBD2 (5 bases). The V gene's germline CDR1 is LNHNV and CDR2 YYDKDF (reference sequence). The CDR3 loop spans 13 amino acids. V was pared by 3 bases and J by 3 bases, with 9 bases between. Here the CDR3 reads CATSRLAFYEQYF. The CDR3 coding sequence is TGTGCCACCAGCAGGTTAGCGTTCTACGAGCAGTACTTC.

This chain connects TRBV18 to TRBJ2-4; perhaps TRBD1 as D (5 bases). Germline assignment: CDR1 KGHSH and CDR2 LQKENI. This CDR3 region has 17 residues. Trimming pared 0 bases from V and 0 bases from J, leaving 12 bases between. CDR3: CASSPPGQLIAKNIQYF. Here the CDR3 DNA reads TGTGCCAGCTCACCACCGGGGCAGTTGATAGCCAAAAACATTCAGTACTTC.

The chain couples TRBV18 to TRBJ1-6, with D tentatively TRBD1 (6 bases). CDR3 length: 15 amino acids. Germline CDR1 reads KGHSH; CDR2 reads LQKENI. V gave up 4 bases and J gave up 9 bases, with 16 bases separating them. CDR3 loop: CASSQEGGKASPLHF. CDR3 nucleotide sequence: TGTGCCAGCTCACAGGAGGGGGGGAAGGCTTCACCCCTCCACTTT.

The chain is built from TRBV7-2 and TRBJ1-5; perhaps TRBD1 as D (6 bases). Trimming removed 3 bases at V and 7 bases at J, with 10 bases between. Looked up from germline, CDR1 is SGHTA and CDR2 is FQGNSA. The CDR3 length is 13 residues. The CDR3 nucleotides read TGTGCCAGCAGCTTGGGGGCAGGGCAGCCCCAGCATTTT. Amino acid sequence: CASSLGAGQPQHF.